The entry below describes one T cell receptor (beta chain). Its cognate antigen is unknown. The data stem from a study of CD8 T cells in ankylosing spondylitis. General study findings and limits: A motif in TCR beta, a set of about eight highly homologous variants, appeared characteristic of ankylosing spondylitis blood. Disease-linked clones displayed a CD8+ phenotype and appeared relatively rarely in peripheral blood.

TCRdb fed the 5' RACE reads into MiXCR, producing one record per CDR3 protein. The sample lists 250,000 to 400,000 distinct CDR3 sequences, approximately 10% seen once, with about 10% in the top ten. The sample consisted of blood, either unsorted or a sorted T cell fraction (not recorded which). The clonotype originates from a female donor with ankylosing spondylitis or in good health (not recorded which).

The CDR3 spells CASSRDQNTGELFF. For the CDR3, the DNA is TGTGCCAGCAGCAGGGACCAAAACACCGGGGAGCTGTTTTTT. The chain joins TRBV11-2 to TRBJ2-2; tentatively, D is TRBD1 or TRBD2 (5 bases each). Germline CDR1 and CDR2: SGHAT and FQNNGV. Trimming pared 5 bases from V and 2 bases from J, leaving 9 bases between. This CDR3 region has 14 residues.